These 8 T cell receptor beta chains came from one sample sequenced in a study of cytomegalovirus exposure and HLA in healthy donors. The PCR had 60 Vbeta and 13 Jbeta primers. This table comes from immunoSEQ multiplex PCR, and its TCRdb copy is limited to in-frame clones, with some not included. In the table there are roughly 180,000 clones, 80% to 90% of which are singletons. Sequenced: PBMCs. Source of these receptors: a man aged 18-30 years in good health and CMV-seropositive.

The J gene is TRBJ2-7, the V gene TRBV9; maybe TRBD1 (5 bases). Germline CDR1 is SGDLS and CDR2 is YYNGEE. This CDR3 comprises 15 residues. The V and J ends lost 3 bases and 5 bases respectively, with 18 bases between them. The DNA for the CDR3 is TGTGCCAGCAGCGGAGACCAGGGTGCCTTGGACGAGCAGTACTTC. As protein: CASSGDQGALDEQYF.

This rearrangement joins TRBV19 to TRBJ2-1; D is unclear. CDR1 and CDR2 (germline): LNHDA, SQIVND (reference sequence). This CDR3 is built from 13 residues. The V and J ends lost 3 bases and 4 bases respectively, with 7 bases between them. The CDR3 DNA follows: TGTGCCAGTAGTATGAGCCTATACAATGAGCAGTTCTTC. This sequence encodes CASSMSLYNEQFF.

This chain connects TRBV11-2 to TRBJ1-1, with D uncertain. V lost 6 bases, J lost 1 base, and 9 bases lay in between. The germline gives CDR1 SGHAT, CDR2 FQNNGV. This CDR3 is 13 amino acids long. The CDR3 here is CASRPRANTEAFF. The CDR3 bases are TGTGCCAGCAGACCGAGGGCGAACACTGAAGCTTTCTTT.

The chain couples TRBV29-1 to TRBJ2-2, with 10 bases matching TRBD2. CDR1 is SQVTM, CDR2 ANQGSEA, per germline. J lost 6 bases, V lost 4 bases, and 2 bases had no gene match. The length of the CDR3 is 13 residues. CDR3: CSVVSGGAGELFF. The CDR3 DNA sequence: TGCAGCGTTGTAAGCGGGGGGGCCGGGGAGCTGTTTTTT.

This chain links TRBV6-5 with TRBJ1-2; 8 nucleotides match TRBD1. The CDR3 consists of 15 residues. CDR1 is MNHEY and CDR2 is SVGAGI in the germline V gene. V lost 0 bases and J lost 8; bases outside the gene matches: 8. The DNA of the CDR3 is TGTGCCAGCAGTTACTCGGGGCAGGGGGCGAGAGGCTACACCTTC. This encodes CASSYSGQGARGYTF.

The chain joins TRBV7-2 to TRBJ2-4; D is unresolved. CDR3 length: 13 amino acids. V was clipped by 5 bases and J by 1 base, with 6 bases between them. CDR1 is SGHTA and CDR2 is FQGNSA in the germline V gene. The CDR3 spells CASSPMAKNIQYF. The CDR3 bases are TGTGCCAGCAGCCCCATGGCCAAAAACATTCAGTACTTC.

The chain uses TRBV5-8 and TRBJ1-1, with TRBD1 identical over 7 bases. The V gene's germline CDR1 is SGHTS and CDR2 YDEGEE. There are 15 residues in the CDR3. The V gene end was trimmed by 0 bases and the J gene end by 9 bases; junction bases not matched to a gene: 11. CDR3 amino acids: CASSLGDRDSVKAFF. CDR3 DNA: TGTGCCAGCAGCTTGGGGGACCGGGACAGCGTCAAAGCTTTCTTT.

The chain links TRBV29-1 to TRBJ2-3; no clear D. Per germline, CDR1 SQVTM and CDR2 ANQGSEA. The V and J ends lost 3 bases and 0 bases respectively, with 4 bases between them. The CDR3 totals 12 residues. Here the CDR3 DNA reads TGCAGCGTTGAGGCCAGCACAGATACGCAGTATTTT. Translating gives CSVEASTDTQYF.